The rows below give T cell receptor beta chains drawn from one sample of a study of regulatory T cells in long-lasting Graves disease. MiXCR was run by TCRdb on the multiplex PCR reads, yielding one entry per CDR3 protein. The repertoire consists of about 310,000 distinct CDR3 sequences, with more than 20% occurring once and the leading ten covering around three fifths. The sample here was peripheral blood mononuclear cells (PBMCs), taken when the disease was refractory, from a patient treated with antithyroid drugs. The source of these receptors is a female donor with Graves disease. The CDR3 runs from the conserved cysteine through the conserved F or W. A D gene is named only where the DNA matches it firmly. For some rows the clone size is stated as once, few or many, or as a class when expanded; others skip it.

>.|.|TRBV28|15|TRBJ2-7
TGTGCCAGCAGTCAATGGGCCAGCGGGCACTACGAGCAGTACTTC
CASSQWASGHYEQYF
>.|many|TRBV7-3|15|TRBJ2-6
TGTGCCACGAGGGACACCTCATCGAGGGCCAACGTCCTGACTTTC
CATRDTSSRANVLTF
>.|few|TRBV29-1|12|TRBJ1-2
TGCAGCGTATTACAGGGAGACTATGGCTACACCTTC
CSVLQGDYGYTF
>.|few|TRBV6-1|14|TRBJ1-5
TGTGCCAGCAGTACACAGGGTTCTTATCAGCCCCAGCATTTT
CASSTQGSYQPQHF
>TRBD2|few|TRBV5-1|17|TRBJ2-7
TGCGCCAGCAGCGCAGGGACTAGCGGGATGGTTGGCTACGAGCAGTACTTC
CASSAGTSGMVGYEQYF
>TRBD2|.|TRBV2|18|TRBJ2-3
TGTGCCAGCAGTGAGACCAGCGGGAGGGCCCGTCGCACAGATACGCAGTATTTT
CASSETSGRARRTDTQYF
>.|.|TRBV7-3|13|TRBJ1-6
TGTGCCAGCAGCTTAACGATGAATTCACCCCTCCACTTT
CASSLTMNSPLHF
>TRBD2|many|TRBV20-1|13|TRBJ2-7
TGCAGTGCTCTAAGCGGGAGGCTGCTCGAGCAGTACTTC
CSALSGRLLEQYF
>.|few|TRBV5-1|16|TRBJ2-7
TGCGCCAGCAGCTCGGAGGGGACCCCGCCGCTCGACGAGCAGTACTTC
CASSSEGTPPLDEQYF
>TRBD2|few|TRBV20-1|15|TRBJ2-7
TGCAGTGCTAGTGGGGGCGGGAGGGCCTCCTACGAGCAGTACTTC
CSASGGGRASYEQYF
>.|.|TRBV5-6|16|TRBJ1-2
TGTGCCAGCAGCTTGAGGTTAAACAGAGCCTATGGCGGCTACACCTTC
CASSLRLNRAYGGYTF
>TRBD1|many|TRBV20-1|13|TRBJ1-4
TGCAGTGCTAGAAACAGGGGGGACGAAAAACTGTTTTTT
CSARNRGDEKLFF
>.|many|TRBV6-1|14|TRBJ1-2
TGTGCCAGCGGACGGGCAGGATCCAACTATGGCTACACCTTC
CASGRAGSNYGYTF
>TRBD1|many|TRBV20-1|15|TRBJ1-2
TGCAGTGCCCTCACTTTCCGGGACAGGGGTAATGGCTACACCTTC
CSALTFRDRGNGYTF
>TRBD2|.|TRBV4-3|14|TRBJ2-4
TGCGCCTCCCGCACCCATAGCGGGAGCAACATTCAGTACTTC
CASRTHSGSNIQYF
>.|many|TRBV12-3/TRBV12-4|13|TRBJ2-5
TGTGCCAGCAGTTTAAACGAGTGGTCGGGCCAGTACTTC
CASSLNEWSGQYF
>.|many|TRBV2|13|TRBJ1-1
TGTGCCAGCGAAGAACAGGGTGTCACTGAAGCTTTCTTT
CASEEQGVTEAFF
>.|many|TRBV7-2|15|TRBJ2-7
TGTGCCAGCAGCTTAGGAATGGGGCCCCCCTACGAGCAGTACTTC
CASSLGMGPPYEQYF
>.|few|TRBV19|13|TRBJ1-1
TGTGCCAGTAGTATGACATTGAACACTGAAGCTTTCTTT
CASSMTLNTEAFF
>.|once|TRBV15|13|TRBJ2-5
TGTGCCACCAGAGGTGTCCCTCAAGAGACCCAGTACTTC
CATRGVPQETQYF
>.|many|TRBV6-1|14|TRBJ1-1
TGTGCCAGCAGTCCCACACAGGGACACACTGAAGCTTTCTTT
CASSPTQGHTEAFF
>TRBD2|.|TRBV27|16|TRBJ2-7
TGTGCCAGCAGTGAAACATCCAGGACTAGCTCCTACGAGCAGTACTTC
CASSETSRTSSYEQYF
>.|.|TRBV6-2/TRBV6-3|12|TRBJ2-3
TGTGCCAGCAGTCCGTCTTTGGATACGCAGTATTTT
CASSPSLDTQYF
>TRBD2|many|TRBV28|16|TRBJ2-7
TGTGCCAGCAGTGAGGCTAGCGGGAGGGTCCACTACGAGCAGTACTTC
CASSEASGRVHYEQYF